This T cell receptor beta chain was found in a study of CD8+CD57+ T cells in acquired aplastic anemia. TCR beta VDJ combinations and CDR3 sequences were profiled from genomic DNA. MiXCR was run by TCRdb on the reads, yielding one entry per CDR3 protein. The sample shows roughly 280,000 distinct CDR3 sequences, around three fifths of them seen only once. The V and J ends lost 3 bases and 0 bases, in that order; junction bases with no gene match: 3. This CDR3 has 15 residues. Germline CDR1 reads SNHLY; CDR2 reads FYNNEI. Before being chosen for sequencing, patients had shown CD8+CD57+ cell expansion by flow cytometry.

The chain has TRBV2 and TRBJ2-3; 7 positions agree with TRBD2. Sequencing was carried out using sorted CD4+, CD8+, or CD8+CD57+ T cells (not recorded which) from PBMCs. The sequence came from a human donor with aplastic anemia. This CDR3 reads CASSEASGSTDTQYF. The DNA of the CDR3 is TGTGCCAGCAGTGAGGCTAGCGGTAGCACAGATACGCAGTATTTT.